The entry below gives a single T cell receptor beta chain sequence along with its context. This specimen belongs to a study of blood T cell repertoires in COVID-19. Looking at the study overall: The cDNA or gDNA used as material had been derived from T cells, B-cell-depleted T cells, or PBMCs.

As originally analysed: Estimated nucleated cell counts came from reference gene primer amplification. TCRdb's copy holds only in-frame clones and misses some; the assay was immunoSEQ multiplex PCR. V, J and clone size derive from that table, while D and trimming were established from the DNA sequence. In the table there are some 160,000 clones, approximately 92% of which are singletons. This sequence was found in a woman aged 55-69 years with active COVID-19. The sample taken for sequencing was peripheral blood.

The CDR3: CASSPPNNNEQFF. CDR3 sequence (DNA): TGTGCCAGCAGTCCCCCGAACAACAATGAGCAGTTCTTC. The chain uses TRBV12-3 or TRBV12-4 and TRBJ2-1, with unresolved D. V shed 5 bases and J shed 5 bases, with 10 bases lying between them. The CDR3 sequence is 13 residues long.